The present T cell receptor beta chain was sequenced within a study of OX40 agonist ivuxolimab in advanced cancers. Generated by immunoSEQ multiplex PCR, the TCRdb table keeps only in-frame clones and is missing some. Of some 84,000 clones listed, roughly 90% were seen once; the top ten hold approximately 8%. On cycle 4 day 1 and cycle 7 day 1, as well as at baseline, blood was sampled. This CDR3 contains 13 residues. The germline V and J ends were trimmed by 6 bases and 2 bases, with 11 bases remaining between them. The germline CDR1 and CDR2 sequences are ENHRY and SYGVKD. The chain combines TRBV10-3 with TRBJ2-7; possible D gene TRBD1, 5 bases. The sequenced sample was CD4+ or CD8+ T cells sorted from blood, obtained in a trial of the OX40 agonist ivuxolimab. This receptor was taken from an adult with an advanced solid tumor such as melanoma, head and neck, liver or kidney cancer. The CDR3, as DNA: TGTGCCATCAGCCCACAGGTTACCTACGAGCAGTACTTC. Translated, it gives CAISPQVTYEQYF.